The following is a TCR beta chain sequence with its context. Its antigen is still unknown. Unique molecular identifier tags were affixed to discrete cDNA molecules. TCRdb recomputed calls from the 5' RACE reads with MiXCR, one row per CDR3 protein. Found here are tens of thousands of distinct CDR3 sequences, about 12% of them singletons; the top ten hold about 1.2%. Germline assignment: CDR1 DFQATT and CDR2 SNEGSKA (reference sequence). Trimming removed 0 bases from V and 6 bases from J; junction bases left unmatched: 7. This CDR3 contains 14 residues. The data were obtained in a study of early T cells in non-severe SARS-CoV-2 infection. Study at large: The sequenced material was bulk RNA from unsorted whole blood, and its chains were unpaired.

Study-wide results and limits: There was a bias toward anti-spike CD8 responses in VDJdb matching, which missed private and CD4 specificities.

The sample was whole blood, taken at baseline. This TCR came from an adult who was a healthcare worker with PCR-confirmed SARS-CoV-2 infection or an uninfected control (not recorded which). The donor label of this sample is uncertain. This rearrangement joins TRBV20-1 to TRBJ2-5, with TRBD1 matching 7 bases. Here the CDR3 DNA reads TGCAGTGCTAGAGATCAGACAGGGTCCAAGACCCAGTACTTC. Its translation is CSARDQTGSKTQYF.